This passage covers 22 T cell receptor beta chains from one sample sequenced in a study of blood T cell repertoires in COVID-19. The repertoire was sequenced with immunoSEQ multiplex PCR; TCRdb's copy has only in-frame clones and lacks some. This sample yields 240,000 or so clones, of which 75% to 90% are seen a single time; around 2.8% belongs to the top ten. What was sequenced was peripheral blood. These receptors were taken from a woman aged 30 to 39 who had recovered from COVID-19.

This sequence joins TRBV9 and TRBJ1-1, with D uncertain. CDR1 is SGDLS, CDR2 YYNGEE, per germline. V lost 0 bases to trimming and J lost 2 bases, with 11 bases between them. This CDR3 contains 15 residues. Here the CDR3 DNA reads TGTGCCAGCAGCGTAGGCCCTAGCACAAACACTGAAGCTTTCTTT. This gives the protein CASSVGPSTNTEAFF.

This clone was seen just once. The chain carries TRBV9 and TRBJ1-5; 8 bases line up with TRBD1. Germline V gene data show CDR1 as SGDLS and CDR2 as YYNGEE. This CDR3 spans 14 amino acids. J lost 3 bases, V lost 2 bases, and 1 base had no gene match. This CDR3 is CASSVTGDNQPQHF. The CDR3 DNA sequence: TGTGCCAGCAGCGTGACAGGGGACAATCAGCCCCAGCATTTT.

The chain couples TRBV29-1 to TRBJ1-1; 8 nucleotides align to TRBD1. This CDR3 is 15 amino acids long. CDR1 SQVTM and CDR2 ANQGSEA come from the germline V gene. The trim removed 7 bases at V and 2 bases at J, leaving 12 bases unmatched. This chain's CDR3 is CSARSGTGINTEAFF. The CDR3 DNA sequence: TGCAGCGCCAGATCCGGGACAGGAATAAACACTGAAGCTTTCTTT.

The CDR3 sequence is CASSLMGLAGGGEQFF. The CDR3 coding sequence is TGTGCCAGCAGCTTAATGGGACTAGCGGGGGGAGGTGAGCAGTTCTTC. This sequence joins TRBV7-8 and TRBJ2-1; 15 positions agree with TRBD2. CDR3 length equals 16 residues. CDR1 SGHVS and CDR2 FQNEAQ come from the germline V gene. With V trimmed by 2 bases and J by 9 bases, 5 bases remained unmatched.

V is TRBV13 and J is TRBJ1-3; 8 positions match TRBD1. CDR3 length: 15 amino acids. The junction had 0 bases not matched to a gene; V was cut back by 0 bases and J by 2 bases. From germline, CDR1 is PRHDT and CDR2 FYEKMQ (reference sequence). The CDR3 DNA follows: TGTGCCAGCAGCTTAGGGGGACAGGCTGGAAACACCATATATTTT. Encoded protein: CASSLGGQAGNTIYF. Supplemented by reference TRBV13 and TRBJ1-3, the full variable domain reads AAGVIQSPRHLIKEKRETATLKCYPIPRHDTVYWYQQGPGQDPQFLISFYEKMQSDKGSIPDRFSAQQFSDYHSELNMSSLELGDSALYFCASSLGGQAGNTIYFGEGSWLTVV.

V gene TRBV12-3 or TRBV12-4 combines with J gene TRBJ2-7, with D perhaps TRBD1 (6 bases). V lost 5 bases to trimming and J lost 6 bases, with 11 bases between them. The CDR3 is made up of 12 amino acids. CDR3 coding DNA: TGTGCCAGCAGTCCTTCGACAGGCGAGCAGTACTTC. Encoded protein: CASSPSTGEQYF.

The chain recombines TRBV7-2 with TRBJ1-1; 12 nucleotides line up with TRBD1. Per the germline V gene, CDR1 is SGHTA and CDR2 is FQGNSA. The CDR3 totals 15 residues. V shed 2 bases and J 9 bases; nucleotides not matched to a gene: 7. CDR3 DNA: TGTGCCAGCAGCTTATGGGACAGGGGGCGTTCCCAAGCTTTCTTT. This sequence encodes CASSLWDRGRSQAFF.

V usage is TRBV11-2 and J usage is TRBJ2-3, with D possibly TRBD2 on 6 matching bases. Looked up from germline, CDR1 is SGHAT and CDR2 is FQNNGV. V was shortened by 6 bases and J by 1 base, with 14 bases between the two germline ends. This CDR3 has 15 amino acids. Here the CDR3 reads CASSFYPGGTDTQYF. CDR3 DNA: TGTGCCAGCAGTTTTTACCCGGGGGGCACAGATACGCAGTATTTT.

The J gene is TRBJ2-7, the V gene TRBV5-1, with 9 bases matching TRBD1. The V and J ends lost 0 bases and 3 bases, in that order; junction bases with no gene match: 1. Germline assignment: CDR1 SGHRS and CDR2 YFSETQ. There are 14 residues in the CDR3. The CDR3 DNA reads TGCGCCAGCAGCTTGGGACAGGGGGACTACGAGCAGTACTTC. Protein sequence: CASSLGQGDYEQYF.

Only one count was recorded for this clone. V and J are TRBV5-4 and TRBJ2-2; the D gene is possibly TRBD2 (6 bases). Germline assignment: CDR1 SGHNT and CDR2 YYREEE (reference sequence). This CDR3 is 16 amino acids long. V was trimmed by 1 base and J by 4 bases, leaving 14 bases between them. Written as DNA, the CDR3 is TGTGCCAGCAGCTTGAATTTAAGGAGGGGCACCGGGGAGCTGTTTTTT. Amino acid sequence: CASSLNLRRGTGELFF.

This chain links TRBV6-5 with TRBJ1-5; maybe TRBD1 (6 bases). CDR3 length: 14 amino acids. In germline, CDR1 is MNHEY, CDR2 SVGAGI. The ends were cut back, 6 bases at V and 6 bases at J, with 15 bases in the middle. CDR3 protein: CASRGTGTPQPQHF. DNA of the CDR3: TGTGCCAGCAGGGGCACAGGGACCCCTCAGCCCCAGCATTTT.

The chain carries TRBV27 and TRBJ1-5, with TRBD1 matching over 8 bases. This CDR3 comprises 14 residues. CDR1 is MNHEY, CDR2 SMNVEV, per germline (reference sequence). V lost 3 bases and J lost 5; bases outside the gene matches: 3. CDR3 sequence (DNA): TGTGCCAGCAGTTTCGACAGGGGCCATCAGCCCCAGCATTTT. Residues: CASSFDRGHQPQHF.

This clone came up a few times. The chain employs TRBV7-9 and TRBJ2-7; D perhaps matches TRBD1 (7 bases). V lost 7 bases, J lost 0 bases, and 16 bases lay in between. The CDR3 consists of 15 residues. Germline V gene lookup returns CDR1 SEHNR and CDR2 FQNEAQ (reference sequence). The CDR3 sequence is CASTTAGQISYEQYF. The CDR3 region has the DNA TGTGCCAGCACTACCGCGGGACAGATCTCCTACGAGCAGTACTTC. The full variable domain, in which reference TRBV7-9 and TRBJ2-7 provide the parts outside the CDR3, is DTGVSQNPRHKITKRGQNVTFRCDPISEHNRLYWYRQTLGQGPEFLTYFQNEAQLEKSRLLSDRFSAERPKGSFSTLEIQRTEQGDSAMYLCASTTAGQISYEQYFGPGTRLTVT.

CDR3 protein: CASSDWTGSYYEQYF. CDR3 nucleotide sequence: TGTGCCAGCAGTGATTGGACAGGTTCCTACTACGAGCAGTACTTC. The rearrangement uses TRBV6-1 and TRBJ2-7; the match to TRBD1 covers 7 bases. CDR1 and CDR2 from the germline V gene are MNHNS and SASEGT. This CDR3 has 15 residues. The junction had 8 bases not matched to a gene; V was cut back by 3 bases and J by 3 bases.

The rearrangement joins TRBV20-1 to TRBJ1-3; D is unclear. Germline V gene data show CDR1 as DFQATT and CDR2 as SNEGSKA (reference sequence). V gave up 3 bases and J gave up 0 bases, with 12 bases separating them. The CDR3 spans 15 residues. CDR3 protein: CSASQRSRSGNTIYF. CDR3 nucleotide sequence: TGCAGTGCTAGTCAACGGTCCCGCTCTGGAAACACCATATATTTT.

The rearrangement joins TRBV5-1 to TRBJ2-1; 14 bases are a match to TRBD2. With 3 bases clipped from V and 8 bases from J, the junction kept 7 bases outside the gene matches. CDR1 SGHRS and CDR2 YFSETQ come from the germline V gene. The CDR3 has 16 amino acids. The CDR3, as DNA: TGCGCCAGCAGCTCAGGACTAGCGGGGGGCTCCGATGAGCAGTTCTTC. This translates into CASSSGLAGGSDEQFF.

This clone was seen more than once but under ten times. The V and J genes are TRBV11-3 and TRBJ1-1; D unresolved. Trimming took 2 bases from V and 1 from J, leaving 5 bases between them. Germline values: CDR1 SGHNT, CDR2 YENEEA. The CDR3 covers 13 residues. CDR3 in DNA: TGTGCCAGCAGCTTACTAGAGAACACTGAAGCTTTCTTT. This codes for CASSLLENTEAFF.

The V call is TRBV6-4, the J call TRBJ2-1, with TRBD2 matching 16 bases. This CDR3 comprises 19 residues. V was pared by 5 bases and J by 7 bases, with 14 bases of the junction left unmatched. Germline V gives CDR1 MRHNA, CDR2 SNTAGT. CDR3 sequence (DNA): TGTGCCAGCAGTCCTACCGGGACTAGCGGGGGGGCCACGGGGAATGAGCAGTTCTTC. The encoded protein is CASSPTGTSGGATGNEQFF.

This chain joins TRBV28 and TRBJ2-1; 11 bases agree with TRBD1. The CDR3 runs 16 residues. Looked up from germline, CDR1 is MDHEN and CDR2 is SYDVKM. V was pared by 8 bases and J by 10 bases, with 16 bases of the junction left unmatched. CDR3 sequence reads: CASGTPGTGGIMEQFF. For the CDR3, the DNA is TGTGCCAGCGGGACCCCCGGGACAGGGGGTATTATGGAGCAGTTCTTC. Using reference TRBV28 and TRBJ2-1 for the parts outside the CDR3, the full variable domain is DVKVTQSSRYLVKRTGEKVFLECVQDMDHENMFWYRQDPGLGLRLIYFSYDVKMKEKGDIPEGYSVSREKKERFSLILESASTNQTSMYLCASGTPGTGGIMEQFFGPGTRLTVL.

This clone appeared once. The chain combines TRBV6-5 with TRBJ2-1; maybe TRBD2 (6 bases). The CDR3 covers 13 residues. V lost 10 bases, J lost 4 bases, and 14 bases lay in between. The V gene's germline CDR1 is MNHEY and CDR2 SVGAGI. CDR3 region: CATDRGTYNEQFF. Here the CDR3 DNA reads TGTGCCACCGATCGGGGGACTTACAATGAGCAGTTCTTC.

The chain couples TRBV11-2 to TRBJ2-5; weak D call: TRBD2 (7 bases). CDR1 is SGHAT, CDR2 FQNNGV, per germline. The CDR3 consists of 15 residues. V lost 3 bases, J lost 5 bases, and 16 bases lay in between. The CDR3 region is CASSFGRGPRETQYF. In nucleotides, the CDR3 is TGTGCCAGCAGCTTTGGGCGGGGGCCCCGGGAGACCCAGTACTTC.

In its sample, this clone was seen a few times. The J gene is TRBJ1-1, the V gene TRBV7-9, with no clear D. V was clipped by 4 bases and J by 0 bases, with 6 bases between them. This CDR3 is built from 13 residues. Germline CDR1 is SEHNR and CDR2 is FQNEAQ (reference sequence). This chain's CDR3 is CASSSLLNTEAFF. The CDR3 region has the DNA TGTGCCAGCAGCTCCCTCCTGAACACTGAAGCTTTCTTT.